The sequence of this T cell receptor beta chain was determined in a study of T cells in Graves' hyperthyroidism and ophthalmopathy (dated by TCRdb to between 2018 and 2020). At the level of the whole study: Peripheral blood was collected at initial diagnosis, before any treatment. A discovery cohort of roughly 100 patients, about 43 with Graves' ophthalmopathy and about 60 with stable Graves' hyperthyroidism, was used to find distinguishing TCR V-J signatures. Prospective prediction of ophthalmopathy was tested in an independent validation cohort of some 20 hyperthyroidism patients and 17 patients who later progressed to ophthalmopathy. The roughly 100 discovery patients were randomly divided into training and test sets at a 7:3 ratio. In six Graves' hyperthyroidism patients, the study also compared T-cell repertoires from thyroid tissue with T-cell repertoires from blood. Once sampling was done, hyperthyroidism patients were given methimazole at a starting dose of 30 mg daily, whereas ophthalmopathy patients were given high-dose intravenous methylprednisolone. TCR Vbeta CDR3 sequencing of around 130 peripheral blood samples (under 45 ophthalmopathy, over 70 hyperthyroidism and approximately 17 progressor patients) is reported in the paper.

The CDR3 sequence holds 14 residues, the cysteine and phenylalanine included. The only DNA kept is the CDR3, 42 bases in frame from the first base. The V end gives up 6 bases and the J end 6 bases, leaving 9 bases in the junction not matched to a gene. CDR1 is given as SEHNR and CDR2 as FQNEAQ, both from the germline V gene (reference sequence). Graves' hyperthyroidism was defined as stable when no progression to ophthalmopathy occurred over 18 months of follow-up. The hyperthyroidism patients were between 18 and 65 years old and newly diagnosed, with a disease duration of less than 2 months. Any patient with an uncontrolled infection, another autoimmune disease, pregnancy or lactation was excluded. Diagnoses were based on clinical symptoms, serum thyroxine and TRAb, thyroid ultrasound and orbital computed tomography. Ficoll-Paque density gradient centrifugation was used to isolate PBMCs from around 10 ml of fresh peripheral blood. Trizol reagent was used to extract total RNA, and RNA quality was then checked on an Agilent 2100 Bioanalyzer.

Overall results and qualifications from the work: During validation, the model predicted progression to ophthalmopathy a median of around 7 months ahead of onset, with around 71% sensitivity and 72% to 85% specificity. Most expanded thyroid clonotypes (frequency above 0.001) were also found in blood, which suggests that blood repertoires may mirror thyroid immune responses. A 13 V-J signature model separated ophthalmopathy from stable hyperthyroidism, with 87.88% sensitivity and roughly 84% specificity in cross-validation and 80%/75% in testing. No statistical method was used to fix the sample size in advance, and group allocation was not hidden from the investigators.

This clonotype was counted ten times or more. What antigen it recognizes has not been identified. No per-base quality is available; no much larger clone lies one base away. Amplification of TCR beta CDR3 regions was carried out from RNA transcripts. For the first round of RT-PCR on the TCR CDR3, the HTBI primer set was used together with the Qiagen OneStep RT-PCR kit. The libraries were constructed in a second round of multiplex PCR and then size-selected and purified. Sequencing of the libraries was done on an Illumina HiSeq2000 using paired-end 100 bp reads. Turning to the authors' computational methods: SOAPnuke was used to process the raw data, throwing out any read that contained adapters or uncalled bases, had a mean Phred below 15, or lacked an exact constant-primer or identifier match. COPE v1.2.5 was used to merge the high-quality paired reads, and each unique nucleotide sequence was defined as a clonotype. MiTCR v1.1 was used to align clonotypes to the IMGT TRBV, TRBD and TRBJ reference segments. The analysis included only V-J combinations with a frequency above 0.0001, which together covered 99.2% of the repertoires. A TCS score was defined as the ratio of F50 (clonal expansion) to E x V (chaos), with BLOSUM62-based TCRdist applied between CDR3 peptides within each V-J. Welch's t-statistics and random forest reduced roughly 530 V-J features to fewer than 15, which were used in a naive Bayes classifier (R e1071). TCRdb's own reprocessing of the public reads used fastp at Q25 and MiXCR and kept productive beta chains. Each CDR3 protein appears once, grouped with its most common genes and DNA. The authors' filters were not applied to this entry. This sample comprises 300,000 to 400,000 distinct CDR3 sequences, around 14% of them detected only once. The ten largest account for 9.2% of the sample.

The material sequenced was blood. The chain is assembled from TRBV7-9 and TRBJ2-7, with 9 junctional bases fitting TRBD2. The sequence derives from a woman in her late teens or twenties with Graves' hyperthyroidism. The CDR3 loop reads CASSYSGLASEQYF. DNA sequence: TGTGCCAGCAGTTATTCGGGACTAGCTTCCGAGCAGTACTTC.